The following is a T cell receptor beta chain sequence with its context. The antigen is not known. This sample was included in a study of shared clonotypes between healthy human individuals. Study in general: Donors had three CD4 naive, three CD4 memory, two CD8 naive and one CD8 memory plate apiece.

The V end lost 4 bases, the J end lost 5 bases, and 18 bases lay between the germline ends. The CDR3 extends over 15 amino acids. From germline, CDR1 is MNHNS and CDR2 SASEGT. In the authors' workflow: Junction-only sequences without quality scores were provided by ImmunoSEQ, so filtering was different. Here immunoSEQ multiplex PCR was the method, and the copy in TCRdb shows in-frame clones only, minus some. That table gives V, J and clone size, and the DNA gave D and trimming. This sample yields 950,000 to 1,100,000 clones, of which approximately 70% are seen a single time; around 1.5% belongs to the top ten. Findings and limits, study-wide: Estimated richness values were generally larger in naive subsets than in memory subsets.

The clonotype was recovered from a man aged 18 to 30 in good health. The sample taken for sequencing was memory CD4+ T cells sorted from blood. Subset indicated: CD45RA-negative fraction. J is TRBJ2-7 and V is TRBV6-1, with a possible D match to TRBD2 (5 bases). The CDR3 bases are TGTGCCAGCAGTGTGGGGTCTCTGAGGGCAGACGAGCAGTACTTC. Amino acid sequence: CASSVGSLRADEQYF.